These T cell receptor beta chains were read from a single sample in a study of T-cell memory formation after mild COVID-19. Using its own MiXCR run on the 5' RACE reads, TCRdb lists one record per CDR3 protein. Among more than 85,000 distinct CDR3 sequences listed, 11% were seen once. The sample taken for sequencing was PBMCs or a T cell subset sorted from them (not recorded which). The receptor set was obtained from a man aged 18-30 years who had mild COVID-19 (a few samples of this study predate the infection). Cell type and time point are not known. The CDR3 runs from the conserved cysteine through the conserved F or W. A D gene is named only where the DNA matches it firmly. Size is stated for part of the rows, as once, few or many counts, or as a class when the clone is expanded.

v_call	j_call	d_call	clone_size	cdr3_nt	cdr3_aa
TRBV7-2	TRBJ1-3	-	-	TGTGCCAGCAGCTTAGGTGGCGGAGGAAACACCATATATTTT	CASSLGGGGNTIYF
TRBV28	TRBJ2-1	-	many	TGTGCCAGCAGTTCGGCCGGGACCTACAATGAGCAGTTCTTC	CASSSAGTYNEQFF
TRBV6-2/TRBV6-3	TRBJ1-1	-	few	TGTGCCAGCAGCTACACACGGGGGCTAAACACTGAAGCTTTCTTT	CASSYTRGLNTEAFF
TRBV7-9	TRBJ2-7	TRBD2	few	TGTGCCAGCAGCCTTACAGCTAGCGGGGGCCTCTACGAGCAGTACTTC	CASSLTASGGLYEQYF
TRBV29-1	TRBJ1-1	TRBD1	-	TGCAGCGTAGGTAACGACAGGGCGCATGTATCTCCTGAAGCTTTCTTT	CSVGNDRAHVSPEAFF
TRBV5-1	TRBJ2-3	TRBD1	-	TGCGCCAGCAGCCCGAGGCCTGGGACAGCCACAGATACGCAGTATTTT	CASSPRPGTATDTQYF
TRBV7-2	TRBJ1-1	-	-	TGTGCCAGCAGCATAAAGGGGGACACTGAAGCTTTCTTT	CASSIKGDTEAFF
TRBV7-8	TRBJ2-3	TRBD1	-	TGTGCCAGCAGCGGCCACCCGGGACAGGGCCCAGATACGCAGTATTTT	CASSGHPGQGPDTQYF
TRBV7-3	TRBJ2-3	-	-	TGTGCCAGCACCTCGGGGGGCAGAGATACGCAGTATTTT	CASTSGGRDTQYF
TRBV18	TRBJ1-2	TRBD1	once	TGTGCCAGCTCACCCGGCAGGGGGGGATTAGATGGCTACACCTTC	CASSPGRGGLDGYTF
TRBV2	TRBJ1-1	TRBD1	-	TGTGCCAGCAGACCACGTCCCGGGACAGGGACGAACACTGAAGCTTTCTTT	CASRPRPGTGTNTEAFF
TRBV20-1	TRBJ2-5	TRBD2	-	TGCAGTGCTAGAAAGCCTAGCGGGGGGGAAGAGACCCAGTACTTC	CSARKPSGGEETQYF
TRBV5-4	TRBJ1-2	-	-	TGTGCCAGCAGCTTACGCGGGGACGGTTGGGGCTATGGCTACACCTTC	CASSLRGDGWGYGYTF
TRBV5-4	TRBJ1-4	-	few	TGTGCCAGCAGCTTGACTTCTGGGGGGTTCCAGGAAAAACTGTTTTTT	CASSLTSGGFQEKLFF
TRBV6-5	TRBJ2-7	-	many	TGTGCCAGCCGAGCGTCCTACGAGCAGTACTTC	CASRASYEQYF
TRBV6-2/TRBV6-3	TRBJ2-3	-	few	TGTGCCAGCAGCGGTAGCACAGATACGCAGTATTTT	CASSGSTDTQYF
TRBV30	TRBJ1-1	TRBD1	-	TGTGCCTGGAGCGTACAGGGGTTCACTGAAGCTTTCTTT	CAWSVQGFTEAFF
TRBV4-3	TRBJ1-5	-	few	TGCGCCAGCAGCCAAGACGATGGATCTAATCAGCCCCAGCATTTT	CASSQDDGSNQPQHF
TRBV6-1	TRBJ2-1	-	few	TGTGCCAGCAGTGAAGCGAGTTACAATGAGCAGTTCTTC	CASSEASYNEQFF
TRBV6-5	TRBJ2-1	-	-	TGTGCCAGCACTTCCCAATGGGGCAATGAGCAGTTCTTC	CASTSQWGNEQFF
TRBV20-1	TRBJ2-3	-	few	TGCAGTCCCCAAACAGATACGCAGTATTTT	CSPQTDTQYF
TRBV13	TRBJ1-2	-	-	TGTGCCAGCAGCGAAAAGACCGTCGATATTAACTATGGCTACACCTTC	CASSEKTVDINYGYTF
TRBV7-9	TRBJ2-7	TRBD1	-	TGTGCCAGCAGCCCCGGGACAGGGGACTACTACGAGCAGTACTTC	CASSPGTGDYYEQYF
TRBV18	TRBJ2-2	-	-	TGTGCCAGCTCACCGTCGGCGTCCACCGGGGAGCTGTTTTTT	CASSPSASTGELFF
TRBV28	TRBJ1-2	TRBD1	-	TGTGCCAGCAGTTCCCTGACAGGGATCGAGGGCTACACCTTC	CASSSLTGIEGYTF
TRBV24-1	TRBJ2-2	-	-	TGTGCCACCAGTGATTTAGACGGGAACACCGGGGAGCTGATTTTT	CATSDLDGNTGELIF
TRBV20-1	TRBJ1-3	-	-	TGCAGTGCTAGCGGGACAACTGGATACTGGAACACCATATATTTT	CSASGTTGYWNTIYF
TRBV7-9	TRBJ2-7	-	few	TGTGCCAGCAGCCACCGAACCGACAGCTCCTACGAGCAGTACTTC	CASSHRTDSSYEQYF
TRBV20-1	TRBJ1-1	TRBD1	-	TGCAGTGCTATTACGGGACAGGAGGCGAACACTGAAGCTTTCTTT	CSAITGQEANTEAFF
TRBV29-1	TRBJ1-1	-	few	TGCAGCGTTGATGCGGTGGGCGAGGTCACTGAAGCTTTCTTT	CSVDAVGEVTEAFF
TRBV12-3/TRBV12-4	TRBJ2-1	-	many	TGTGCCAGCAGTTTGGTGGGATACAATGAGCAGTTCTTC	CASSLVGYNEQFF
TRBV7-3	TRBJ2-1	-	-	TGTGCCAGCAGCTTAACCAGGGCCGATGAGCAGTTCTTC	CASSLTRADEQFF
TRBV5-4	TRBJ2-1	TRBD1	-	TGTGCCAGCAGCTTGGGGGGGACAGGGTGGTTCTTC	CASSLGGTGWFF
TRBV6-5	TRBJ2-7	-	few	TGTGCCAGCAGTTACTCAGGGTCACCCCTGCCGTACTTC	CASSYSGSPLPYF
TRBV6-4	TRBJ2-2	-	few	TGTGCCAGCAGTGCCAGACTATCAGAACCTAACACCGGGGAGCTGTTTTTT	CASSARLSEPNTGELFF
TRBV20-1	TRBJ2-7	-	-	TGCAGTGCTAGTCAGACCTCCTACGAGCAGTACTTC	CSASQTSYEQYF
TRBV28	TRBJ2-1	TRBD2	many	TGTGCCAGCAGTGCCTCCGTGGGGGGGTATAGCTCCTACAATGAGCAGTTCTTC	CASSASVGGYSSYNEQFF
TRBV5-1	TRBJ1-5	-	few	TGCGCCAGCAGCTTGGGACCACATTCCAATCAGCCCCAGCATTTT	CASSLGPHSNQPQHF
TRBV7-6	TRBJ2-1	TRBD2	-	TGTGCCAGCAGCTCGGGACCGGGGGGTAATGAGCAGTTCTTC	CASSSGPGGNEQFF
TRBV5-1	TRBJ2-7	TRBD1	many	TGCGCCAGCAGCTCCGGGACAGGTCCTTCCTACGAGCAGTACTTC	CASSSGTGPSYEQYF
TRBV7-9	TRBJ1-1	TRBD1	few	TGTGCCAGCAGGAAGGGACAGGGGCCTGAAGCTTTCTTT	CASRKGQGPEAFF
TRBV7-9	TRBJ2-3	-	medium-sized	TGTGCCAGCAGCTTAGTTATGGAGGCTGGCACAGATACGCAGTATTTT	CASSLVMEAGTDTQYF
TRBV7-2	TRBJ1-1	-	-	TGTGCCAGCAGCGAGGGTGGAAGGAACACTGAAGCTTTCTTT	CASSEGGRNTEAFF
TRBV5-1	TRBJ1-1	-	many	TGCGCCAGCAGCTCAAGGGGCACGACAGGCACTGAAGCTTTCTTT	CASSSRGTTGTEAFF
TRBV7-2	TRBJ1-5	-	-	TGTGCCAGCAGCCCGTTAGCGGGGGCGATAGGTCAGCCCCAGCATTTT	CASSPLAGAIGQPQHF
TRBV5-1	TRBJ2-5	TRBD2	once	TGCGCCAGCAGCTCAAAGCGGGGGGGCCGAGAGACCCAGTACTTC	CASSSKRGGRETQYF
TRBV6-1	TRBJ2-7	TRBD2	-	TGTGCCAGCAGCCGACTAGCGGGGAGCCCCGAGCAGTACTTC	CASSRLAGSPEQYF
TRBV7-8	TRBJ2-5	-	-	TGTGCCAGCAGTATTCCGGGTTCCAACCAAGAGACCCAGTACTTC	CASSIPGSNQETQYF
TRBV7-9	TRBJ2-1	-	few	TGTGCCAGCAGCTCGGGACTGACCGCACCTTACAATGAGCAGTTCTTC	CASSSGLTAPYNEQFF
TRBV7-9	TRBJ1-5	TRBD1	few	TGTGCCAGCAGCGCGACAGGGGGCTCTCAGCCCCAGCATTTT	CASSATGGSQPQHF
TRBV6-2/TRBV6-3	TRBJ2-3	-	-	TGTGCCAGCAGTTACCAAGATACGCAGTATTTT	CASSYQDTQYF
TRBV6-5	TRBJ1-1	-	-	TGTGCCAGCAGTTACATCCGGGGGACTGAAGCTTTCTTT	CASSYIRGTEAFF
TRBV3-1	TRBJ2-7	-	-	TGTGCCAGCAGCCAACCCGGGACTCACTACGAGCAGTACTTC	CASSQPGTHYEQYF